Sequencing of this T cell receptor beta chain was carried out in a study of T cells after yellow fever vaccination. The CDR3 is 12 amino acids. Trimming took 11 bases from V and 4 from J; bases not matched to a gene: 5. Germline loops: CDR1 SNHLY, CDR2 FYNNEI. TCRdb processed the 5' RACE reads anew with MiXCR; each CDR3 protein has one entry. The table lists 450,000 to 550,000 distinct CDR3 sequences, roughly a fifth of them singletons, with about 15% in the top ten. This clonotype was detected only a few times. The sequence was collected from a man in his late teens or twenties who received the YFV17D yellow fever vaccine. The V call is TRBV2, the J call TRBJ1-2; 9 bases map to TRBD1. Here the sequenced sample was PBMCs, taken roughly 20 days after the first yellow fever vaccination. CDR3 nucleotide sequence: TGTGCCGCCCCGGACAGGGGCTATGGCTACACCTTC. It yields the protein CAAPDRGYGYTF.